This entry lists 27 T cell receptor beta chains sequenced from one sample in a study of blood T cell repertoires in COVID-19. Only in-frame clones appear in the TCRdb table, and some are missing; sequencing was by immunoSEQ multiplex PCR. The data contain 310,000 or so clones, 88% of them singletons. Source material: peripheral blood. These receptors were collected from a woman aged 25 to 45 with COVID-19, enrolled during active disease.

This clone was detected only once. The rearrangement links TRBV11-3 to TRBJ2-1; a weak D match, TRBD2 (5 bases). V lost 5 bases and J 9 bases, leaving 17 bases between the germline ends. The CDR3 extends over 14 amino acids. Germline CDR1 and CDR2: SGHNT and YENEEA. The CDR3 nucleotides are TGTGCCAGCAGCCCCCGGAGGACGGGCGCTGAGCAGTTCTTC. As protein: CASSPRRTGAEQFF.

CDR3 region: CASSPSGVGGNTIYF. The CDR3 region has the DNA TGTGCCAGCAGCCCCTCCGGAGTAGGAGGAAACACCATATATTTT. The V call is TRBV14, the J call TRBJ1-3; no reliable D call. V was pared by 4 bases and J by 4 bases, with 14 bases between. Per germline, CDR1 SGHDN and CDR2 FVKESK. The CDR3 totals 15 residues. The complete variable domain, with remaining parts taken from reference TRBV14 and TRBJ1-3, reads EAGVTQFPSHSVIEKGQTVTLRCDPISGHDNLYWYRRVMGKEIKFLLHFVKESKQDESGMPNNRFLAERTGGTYSTLKVQPAELEDSGVYFCASSPSGVGGNTIYFGEGSWLTVV.

V and J are TRBV5-1 and TRBJ2-5, with 15 bases aligning to TRBD2. Germline CDR1 and CDR2: SGHRS and YFSETQ. After removal of 5 bases from V and 2 bases from J, the junction contained 7 bases not matched to a gene. CDR3 length: 17 residues. The chain's CDR3 is CASSPLGLAGGQETQYF. CDR3 nucleotides: TGCGCCAGCAGTCCCCTCGGACTAGCGGGAGGGCAAGAGACCCAGTACTTC.

The V and J genes are TRBV21-1 and TRBJ1-5; the table gives TRBD1 as D, unverified against the DNA. TRBV21-1 represents a pseudogene. The CDR3 has 15 residues. This CDR3 is CASSPGRAGNQPQHF. CDR3 sequence (DNA): TGTGCCAGCAGCCCAGGCAGGGCTGGCAATCAGCCCCAGCATTTT.

The J gene is TRBJ2-1, the V gene TRBV13; 13 bases map to TRBD2. With 3 bases clipped from V and 6 bases from J, the junction kept 2 bases outside the gene matches. The CDR3 has 15 amino acids. Germline CDR1 PRHDT, CDR2 FYEKMQ (reference sequence). CDR3 in amino acids: CASSLGLAGSNEQFF. In DNA, the CDR3 is TGTGCCAGCAGCTTGGGACTAGCGGGGAGCAATGAGCAGTTCTTC.

The chain has TRBV5-4 and TRBJ1-4; 10 bases line up with TRBD1. The V segment lost 1 base and the J segment 8 bases; nucleotides outside the gene matches: 2. Germline CDR1 SGHNT, CDR2 YYREEE (reference sequence). The CDR3 covers 14 residues. The CDR3 bases are TGTGCCAGCAGCTTGAGACAGGGGGCGGAAAAACTGTTTTTT. Its protein is CASSLRQGAEKLFF.

This clone was recorded at least ten times. The rearrangement uses TRBV6-5 and TRBJ2-7; D unresolved. CDR3 length: 12 residues. Germline V gene data show CDR1 as MNHEY and CDR2 as SVGAGI. V lost 6 bases, J lost 5 bases, and 11 bases lay in between. The CDR3 loop reads CASSRVPHEQYF. The CDR3 region has the DNA TGTGCCAGCAGCCGGGTCCCCCACGAGCAGTACTTC.

In its sample, this clone was seen a few times. The CDR3 coding sequence is TGTGCCAGCAGGGGAGAGGGCCGGTACGAGCAGTACTTC. This gives the protein CASRGEGRYEQYF. The V call is TRBV28, the J call TRBJ2-7, with D maybe TRBD2 (5 bases). The CDR3 is made up of 13 amino acids. Trimming left V 6 bases short and J 4 bases short, with 13 bases between. The V gene's germline CDR1 is MDHEN and CDR2 SYDVKM.

The count of this clone is one. This sequence joins TRBV5-1 and TRBJ1-1; D perhaps matches TRBD1 (6 bases). Trimming stripped 7 bases from V and 4 bases from J, with 23 bases between. CDR1 SGHRS and CDR2 YFSETQ come from the germline V gene. The CDR3 sequence is 16 residues long. CDR3 in amino acids: CASRLSHGGAGTEAFF. The CDR3 DNA sequence: TGCGCCAGCCGCCTCTCACATGGGGGGGCTGGCACTGAAGCTTTCTTT.

This clone was seen once. The rearrangement links TRBV6-5 to TRBJ1-5; D remains ambiguous. Germline CDR1 is MNHEY and CDR2 is SVGAGI. V dropped 2 bases and J dropped 2 bases, with 10 bases sitting between them. The CDR3 extends over 15 amino acids. DNA of the CDR3: TGTGCCAGCAGTTACACAGCCCAGGGCAATCAGCCCCAGCATTTT. Its protein product is CASSYTAQGNQPQHF.

The chain is built from TRBV19 and TRBJ1-5; the D is unclear. The CDR3 loop spans 15 amino acids. Trimming cost V 2 bases and J 0 bases, with 8 bases left between them. Germline V CDR1 and CDR2: LNHDA, SQIVND (reference sequence). CDR3 residues: CASSIIRNSNQPQHF. CDR3 sequence (DNA): TGTGCCAGTAGTATAATCAGGAATAGCAATCAGCCCCAGCATTTT.

The CDR3 nucleotides read TGTGCCAGCAGTGATATCGGGATCCGTGGCACAGATACGCAGTATTTT. Protein: CASSDIGIRGTDTQYF. V and J are TRBV6-1 and TRBJ2-3, with D tentatively TRBD2 (5 bases). CDR3 length equals 16 residues. Germline CDR1 and CDR2: MNHNS and SASEGT. Deletions cut 3 bases from V and 1 base from J, with 14 bases between.

This chain uses TRBV4-1 with TRBJ1-6, with a possible D match to TRBD1 (6 bases). The CDR3 covers 15 residues. V lost 1 base to trimming and J lost 5 bases, with 9 bases between them. Germline CDR1 reads MGHRA; CDR2 reads YSYEKL. This chain's CDR3 is CASSQAGQNNSPLHF. The CDR3 nucleotides are TGCGCCAGCAGCCAAGCAGGACAGAATAATTCACCCCTCCACTTT.

The chain has TRBV5-1 and TRBJ2-5, with D possibly being TRBD2 (6 bases). The V end lost 0 bases, the J end lost 5 bases, and 8 bases lay between the germline ends. The CDR3 is 13 amino acids. The germline V gene encodes CDR1 SGHRS and CDR2 YFSETQ. CDR3 DNA: TGCGCCAGCAGCTTGGGCGGGGACGAGACCCAGTACTTC. Amino acid sequence: CASSLGGDETQYF.

Notes on this clone: This sample also contains other DNA sequences that code for the same CDR3. The V call is TRBV5-1, the J call TRBJ2-4; 13 nucleotides match TRBD2. The germline CDR1 and CDR2 sequences are SGHRS and YFSETQ. The CDR3 contains 17 residues. J lost 6 bases, V lost 3 bases, and 9 bases had no gene match. The CDR3 nucleotides read TGCGCCAGCAGCTCCAGCGGACTAGCGGGAGTGCGAAACATTCAGTACTTC. Amino acids: CASSSSGLAGVRNIQYF.

This clone was detected ten times or more. The chain has TRBV5-1 and TRBJ2-7; D not certain. The CDR3 length is 15 residues. CDR1 and CDR2 (germline): SGHRS, YFSETQ. V lost 2 bases to trimming and J lost 0 bases, with 12 bases between them. The CDR3 DNA sequence: TGCGCCAGCAGCTTAGGAGCCTCCCTCTCCTACGAGCAGTACTTC. Residues: CASSLGASLSYEQYF. The full variable domain, its missing parts supplied by reference TRBV5-1 and TRBJ2-7, is KAGVTQTPRYLIKTRGQQVTLSCSPISGHRSVSWYQQTPGQGLQFLFEYFSETQRNKGNFPGRFSGRQFSNSRSEMNVSTLELGDSALYLCASSLGASLSYEQYFGPGTRLTVT.

The chain joins TRBV10-2 to TRBJ2-1; 9 bases align to TRBD2. The germline V gene has CDR1 WSHSY and CDR2 SAAADI. The CDR3 is 13 residues long. With V trimmed by 4 bases and J by 9 bases, 4 bases remained unmatched. The CDR3 loop reads CASSGGRVGEQFF. The CDR3 DNA reads TGCGCCAGCAGTGGCGGGAGGGTCGGTGAGCAGTTCTTC.

The chain joins TRBV18 to TRBJ2-3; 12 bases fit TRBD2. Germline loops: CDR1 KGHSH, CDR2 LQKENI. The CDR3 sequence is 17 residues long. V shed 0 bases and J 3 bases; nucleotides not matched to a gene: 4. The CDR3 DNA reads as TGTGCCAGCTCACCACCTCTCGGACTAGCGGGGACAGATACGCAGTATTTT. As protein: CASSPPLGLAGTDTQYF.

This clone was seen a single time. The chain carries TRBV7-8 and TRBJ2-7; the match to TRBD1 covers 8 bases. CDR1 SGHVS and CDR2 FQNEAQ come from the germline V gene. Germline trimming cut 6 bases from V and 5 bases from J; bases unmatched to any gene: 9. The CDR3 contains 14 residues. CDR3 coding DNA: TGTGCCAGCAGTGATGACAGGGGACGACACGAGCAGTACTTC. Protein product: CASSDDRGRHEQYF.

The chain couples TRBV6-6 to TRBJ2-2; D is unclear. The CDR3 has 13 residues. Deletions cut 4 bases from V and 2 bases from J, with 5 bases between. CDR1 MNHNY and CDR2 SVGAGI come from the germline V gene (reference sequence). The CDR3 is CASSSRNTGELFF. The CDR3 DNA reads TGTGCCAGCAGTTCCAGAAACACCGGGGAGCTGTTTTTT.

V is TRBV6-4 and J is TRBJ2-4; 10 bases fit TRBD1. This CDR3 has 13 residues. Germline loops: CDR1 MRHNA, CDR2 SNTAGT. Germline trimming cut 6 bases from V and 10 bases from J; bases unmatched to any gene: 6. CDR3 coding DNA: TGTGCCAGCAGCATCGGACAGGGGGGTATTCAGTACTTC. Its protein product is CASSIGQGGIQYF.

The chain joins TRBV24-1 to TRBJ2-2; perhaps TRBD1 as D (5 bases). Germline V gives CDR1 KGHDR, CDR2 SFDVKD. The CDR3 has 16 amino acids. The V and J ends lost 3 bases and 1 base respectively, with 11 bases between them. The CDR3 protein is CATSDHGHMNTGELFF. The DNA of the CDR3 is TGTGCCACCAGTGATCACGGACACATGAACACCGGGGAGCTGTTTTTT.

The chain is built from TRBV14 and TRBJ1-6; D remains unclear. CDR3 size: 13 residues. V shed 0 bases and J shed 7 bases, with 4 bases lying between them. The V gene's germline CDR1 is SGHDN and CDR2 FVKESK. The CDR3 DNA sequence: TGTGCCAGCAGCCAAGATCTGAATTCACCCCTCCACTTT. Translating gives CASSQDLNSPLHF.

This chain joins TRBV10-3 and TRBJ2-5; 14 positions match TRBD2. This CDR3 region has 17 residues. Germline loops: CDR1 ENHRY, CDR2 SYGVKD. Losses at the gene ends were 2 bases for V and 3 bases for J; bases not matched to a gene: 5. DNA for the CDR3: TGTGCCATCAGTGAGCCGGGACTAGCGGGAGAAAAAGAGACCCAGTACTTC. It yields the protein CAISEPGLAGEKETQYF.

The V gene is TRBV7-2, the J gene TRBJ2-7; the match to TRBD2 covers 8 bases. Per germline, CDR1 SGHTA and CDR2 FQGNSA. The V gene end was trimmed by 7 bases and the J gene end by 0 bases; junction bases not matched to a gene: 2. The CDR3 loop spans 13 amino acids. CDR3 amino acids: CASTTSGSYEQYF. CDR3 nucleotide sequence: TGTGCCAGCACCACTAGCGGCTCCTACGAGCAGTACTTC.

This clone has just one count. V usage is TRBV5-3 and J usage is TRBJ1-5, with D hard to call. TRBV5-3 falls under the ORF class, with uncertain function. V lost 1 base to trimming and J lost 6 bases, with 5 bases between them. There are 12 residues in the CDR3. The CDR3 region is CARSLLSQPQHF. CDR3 coding DNA: TGTGCCAGAAGCTTGCTATCTCAGCCCCAGCATTTT.

The chain combines TRBV27 with TRBJ2-7; 9 bases map to TRBD1. CDR1 is MNHEY, CDR2 SMNVEV, per germline (reference sequence). The length of the CDR3 is 15 residues. V lost 2 bases and J lost 2; bases outside the gene matches: 4. CDR3: CASSLRGQGAYEQYF. The DNA for the CDR3 is TGTGCCAGCAGTTTACGGGGACAGGGAGCCTACGAGCAGTACTTC.